Listed below are T cell receptor beta chains from one sample, sequenced in a study of blood T cells in healthy people across ages. TCRdb fed the 5' RACE reads into MiXCR, producing one record per CDR3 protein. In the table there are fewer than 2,000,000 distinct CDR3 sequences, about 35% of which are singletons. Sequencing input: blood. These receptors were obtained from a woman under 40 in good health. Each CDR3 is given with its conserved first and last residue. A D gene is named only where the DNA matches it firmly. Clone size is shown for a subset of rows, as once, few, many or a class of expanded clone.

j_call,v_call,clone_size,d_call,cdr3_aa,cdr3_nt
TRBJ1-1,TRBV7-7,-,TRBD1,CASSPNPGGEAFF,TGTGCCAGCAGCCCAAATCCAGGGGGTGAAGCTTTCTTT
TRBJ1-1,TRBV10-2,few,-,CATDGAGSLNTEAFF,TGCGCCACCGACGGGGCAGGGTCCTTGAACACTGAAGCTTTCTTT
TRBJ2-5,TRBV9,once,TRBD2,CASSVSPTPSGGGAQYF,TGTGCCAGCAGCGTGTCCCCCACTCCTAGCGGGGGCGGGGCCCAGTACTTC
TRBJ2-6,TRBV20-1,-,TRBD1,CSAREARRGRFSGANVLTF,TGCAGTGCTAGAGAGGCGCGTAGGGGGCGCTTTTCTGGGGCCAACGTCCTGACTTTC
TRBJ1-2,TRBV28,-,-,CASSYPQGINYGYTF,TGTGCCAGCAGCTACCCACAGGGTATCAACTATGGCTACACCTTC
TRBJ1-2,TRBV5-1,-,TRBD1,CASSLTQGANYGYTF,TGCGCCAGCAGCTTAACTCAGGGGGCTAACTATGGCTACACCTTC
TRBJ2-5,TRBV6-1,many,-,CASSGSAFLQETQYF,TGTGCCAGCAGTGGCTCAGCATTTTTACAAGAGACCCAGTACTTC
TRBJ2-6,TRBV10-3,-,-,CAISQADSGTNVLTF,TGTGCCATCAGCCAGGCCGACTCTGGGACCAACGTCCTGACTTTC
TRBJ2-3,TRBV9,once,TRBD2,CASSRYGRDSTDTRYF,TGTGCCAGCAGCCGTTACGGGAGGGATAGCACAGATACGCGGTATTTT
TRBJ2-7,TRBV28,once,-,CASSLVYETYEQYF,TGTGCCAGCAGTTTAGTCTACGAAACGTACGAGCAGTACTTC
TRBJ2-7,TRBV28,-,TRBD2,CASSFGGERREQYF,TGTGCCAGCAGTTTCGGGGGGGAGCGGCGCGAGCAGTACTTC
TRBJ2-3,TRBV18,-,TRBD2,CASSPIRTSGTTDTQYF,TGTGCCAGCTCACCGATTCGGACTAGCGGGACAACAGATACGCAGTATTTT
TRBJ2-3,TRBV2,-,-,CATRGLPTDTQYF,TGTGCCACCAGGGGACTTCCCACAGATACGCAGTATTTT
TRBJ2-3,TRBV5-5,few,-,CASSHISTDTQYF,TGTGCCAGCAGCCATATCAGCACAGATACGCAGTATTTT
TRBJ2-1,TRBV29-1,many,-,CSVEERGKTYNEQFF,TGCAGCGTTGAAGAGAGAGGGAAGACCTACAATGAGCAGTTCTTC
TRBJ2-5,TRBV20-1,-,TRBD2,CSAATTLLAAKGETQYF,TGCAGTGCTGCAACGACACTACTAGCGGCTAAAGGGGAGACCCAGTACTTC
TRBJ1-1,TRBV29-1,many,-,CSVDTGKTEAFF,TGCAGCGTGGACACAGGGAAGACTGAAGCTTTCTTT
TRBJ1-5,TRBV3-1,-,-,CASSRLRDGGRDQPQHF,TGTGCCAGCAGCCGCCTCCGGGACGGGGGGCGAGATCAGCCCCAGCATTTT
TRBJ2-7,TRBV29-1,few,-,CSVDGAGDSTYEQYF,TGCAGCGTTGACGGGGCAGGCGATTCGACCTACGAGCAGTACTTC
TRBJ1-1,TRBV29-1,few,-,CSVVRLEAFF,TGCAGCGTTGTTCGACTTGAAGCTTTCTTT
TRBJ1-2,TRBV18,-,TRBD1,CASSSGTGKGYTF,TGTGCCAGCTCGTCCGGGACAGGGAAGGGCTACACCTTC
TRBJ2-3,TRBV20-1,-,-,CSARGQRPTDTQYF,TGCAGTGCTAGAGGCCAGCGGCCCACAGATACGCAGTATTTT
TRBJ1-5,TRBV12-3/TRBV12-4,few,-,CASSLGGPSEPQHF,TGTGCCAGCAGTTTGGGTGGACCCTCGGAGCCCCAGCATTTT
TRBJ2-1,TRBV4-1,few,TRBD2,CASSPRGAGDNEQFF,TGCGCCAGCAGCCCCCGAGGAGCGGGGGACAATGAGCAGTTCTTC
TRBJ1-4,TRBV5-1,-,-,CASGGQGTNEKLFF,TGCGCCAGCGGCGGGCAGGGGACTAATGAAAAACTGTTTTTT
TRBJ2-3,TRBV20-1,-,TRBD2,CSADGLAGSTDTQYF,TGCAGTGCTGACGGACTAGCGGGTAGCACAGATACGCAGTATTTT
TRBJ1-2,TRBV5-1,-,-,CASSGGRPGVGGYTF,TGCGCCAGCAGCGGCGGACGACCAGGGGTCGGTGGCTACACCTTC